The 3 T cell receptor beta chains listed next were all sequenced from one sample in a study of blood T cell repertoires in COVID-19. Here immunoSEQ multiplex PCR was the method, and the copy in TCRdb shows in-frame clones only, minus some. The sample records 150,000 to 200,000 clones, 80% to 90% being singletons. The sequencing sample was made of PBMCs or T cells enriched from blood (not recorded which). The source is a woman aged 40 to 55 with acute COVID-19.

The chain links TRBV10-3 to TRBJ2-7; 10 bases are a match to TRBD2. The J segment lost 4 bases and the V segment lost 0 bases, leaving 3 bases of the junction unmatched. CDR1 is ENHRY and CDR2 is SYGVKD in the germline V gene. CDR3 length: 15 amino acids. The CDR3 spells CAISESGLAPYEQYF. In DNA form, the CDR3 reads TGTGCCATCAGTGAGTCGGGACTAGCGCCTTACGAGCAGTACTTC.

The V call is TRBV5-1, the J call TRBJ1-3, with D unresolved. With 0 bases removed from V and 1 base from J, the gap between germline ends came to 8 bases. The length of the CDR3 is 15 residues. Germline CDR1 is SGHRS and CDR2 is YFSETQ. CDR3 amino acids: CASSLAGISGNTIYF. The DNA of the CDR3 is TGCGCCAGCAGCTTGGCGGGGATTTCTGGAAACACCATATATTTT.

The chain couples TRBV5-1 to TRBJ1-6; D is undetermined. CDR1 is SGHRS, CDR2 YFSETQ, per germline. Trimming left V 0 bases short and J 6 bases short, with 4 bases between. The CDR3 is 13 residues long. The CDR3 protein is CASSLGGNSPLHF. The DNA for the CDR3 is TGCGCCAGCAGCTTGGGCGGTAATTCACCCCTCCACTTT.